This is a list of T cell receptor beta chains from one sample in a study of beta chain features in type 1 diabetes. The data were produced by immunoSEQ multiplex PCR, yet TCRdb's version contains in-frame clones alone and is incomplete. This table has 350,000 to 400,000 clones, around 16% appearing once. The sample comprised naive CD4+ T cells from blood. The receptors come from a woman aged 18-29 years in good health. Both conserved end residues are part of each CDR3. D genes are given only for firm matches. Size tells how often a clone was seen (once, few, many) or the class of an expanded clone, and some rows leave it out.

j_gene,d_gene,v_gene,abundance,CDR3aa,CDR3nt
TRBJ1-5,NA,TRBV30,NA,CAWSSGTHSNQPQHF,TGTGCCTGGAGTTCCGGGACACATAGCAATCAGCCCCAGCATTTT
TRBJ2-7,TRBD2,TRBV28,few,CASRPQLAGAYGQYF,TGTGCCAGCAGACCCCAACTAGCGGGGGCCTATGGGCAGTACTTC
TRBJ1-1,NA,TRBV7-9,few,CASTPGNTEAFF,TGTGCCAGCACCCCGGGGAACACTGAAGCTTTCTTT
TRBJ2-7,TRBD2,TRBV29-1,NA,CSVEDLAGDEQYF,TGCAGCGTTGAAGATCTAGCGGGAGACGAGCAGTACTTC
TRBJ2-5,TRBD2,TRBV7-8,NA,CASSSRRGTRGIGMVWTQYF,TGTGCCAGCAGCTCCCGGAGAGGGACTAGAGGAATAGGGATGGTGTGGACCCAGTACTTC
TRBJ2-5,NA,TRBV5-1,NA,CASSRRRESQETQYF,TGCGCCAGCAGCCGGCGGCGGGAATCCCAAGAGACCCAGTACTTC
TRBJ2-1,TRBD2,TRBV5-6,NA,CASSLLSSGYNEQFF,TGTGCCAGCAGCTTGTTGTCTAGCGGATACAATGAGCAGTTCTTC
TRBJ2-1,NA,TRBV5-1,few,CASSLDYWDDEQFF,TGCGCCAGCAGCTTAGACTACTGGGATGATGAGCAGTTCTTC
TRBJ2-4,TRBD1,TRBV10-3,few,CAISEQGANIQYF,TGTGCCATCAGTGAACAGGGGGCAAACATTCAGTACTTC
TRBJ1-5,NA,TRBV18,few,CASSPRQVDNQPQHF,TGTGCCAGCTCACCTCGACAGGTCGACAATCAGCCCCAGCATTTT
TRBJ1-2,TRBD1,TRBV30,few,CAWSGTGGTYGYTF,TGTGCCTGGAGTGGGACAGGGGGCACCTATGGCTACACCTTC
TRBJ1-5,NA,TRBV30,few,CAWSVPGQPQHF,TGTGCCTGGAGTGTACCCGGTCAGCCCCAGCATTTT
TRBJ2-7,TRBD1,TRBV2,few,CASRDRGRGYEQYF,TGTGCCAGCAGAGACAGGGGGCGCGGGTACGAGCAGTACTTC
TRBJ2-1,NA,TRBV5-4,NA,CASSISGDSYNEQFF,TGTGCCAGCAGCATTAGCGGAGACTCCTACAATGAGCAGTTCTTC
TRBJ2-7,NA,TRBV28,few,CASSFERLRGEQYF,TGTGCCAGCAGTTTTGAACGACTCCGGGGCGAGCAGTACTTC
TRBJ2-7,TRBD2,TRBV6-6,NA,CASRGGGIYEQYF,TGTGCCAGCAGAGGCGGGGGGATCTACGAGCAGTACTTC
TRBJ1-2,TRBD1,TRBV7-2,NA,CASSHRQGGNYGYTF,TGTGCCAGCAGCCATCGACAGGGGGGAAACTATGGCTACACCTTC
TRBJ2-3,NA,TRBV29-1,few,CSVEDLWGLADTQYF,TGCAGCGTTGAAGATCTTTGGGGGCTGGCAGATACGCAGTATTTT